This TCR beta chain appears in the sequencing data of a study of metastatic and nonmetastatic thyroid tumors. Study-level information: A comparison of repertoires was made across blood and tumor or nodule tissue from malignant and benign thyroid patients. General study points: TCR beta diversity was reportedly significantly higher in malignant thyroid tumors than benign nodules, in blood and tumor.

The entire patient cohort was treatment-naive prior to thyroid surgery. This clone was recorded many times. Its specificity is not known. In the authors' methods: A distant-metastasis classifier for papillary thyroid cancer was built using CDR3 differences across clinicopathological groups. TCRdb recomputed clones from the PCR reads via MiXCR. The V and J calls were not made by the authors but by TCRdb's processing. The sample includes roughly 83,000 clones, about 15% of them seen just once. The CDR3 sequence is 16 residues long. Trimming cost V 0 bases and J 0 bases, with 12 bases left between them. The germline V gene encodes CDR1 DFQATT and CDR2 SNEGSKA (reference sequence).

This receptor was obtained from a female donor with papillary thyroid cancer or a benign thyroid nodule (not recorded which). Some clones in this sample may be carry-over from other donors' samples. What was sequenced was blood. The chain has TRBV20-1 and TRBJ2-1, with TRBD1 as a possible D gene (6 bases). The CDR3 loop reads CSARDLRGSSYNEQFF. DNA for the CDR3: TGCAGTGCTAGAGATCTAAGGGGGAGCTCCTACAATGAGCAGTTCTTC.